Listed here is a single T cell receptor (beta chain). The sample comes from a study of blood T cell repertoires in COVID-19. Study background: COVID-19 samples, acute and convalescent, were from the United States, Italy and Spain. Sample material is recorded as cDNA or gDNA derived from T cells, B-cell-depleted T cells, or PBMCs.

The CDR3 contains 15 residues. Losses at the gene ends were 0 bases for V and 6 bases for J; bases not matched to a gene: 7. The V gene's germline CDR1 is MGHRA and CDR2 YSYEKL. Per the authors' pipeline: How many nucleated cells were present was estimated from reference gene primer amplification. Assay: immunoSEQ multiplex PCR; the TCRdb copy retains only in-frame clones and omits some. V and J calls and clone size are as listed in that table; D and trimming were resolved from the DNA. The sample includes roughly 250,000 clones, approximately 80% of them seen just once. This TCR came from a woman aged 55 to 70 with active or convalescent COVID-19. The sequencing sample was made of peripheral blood. This chain links TRBV4-1 with TRBJ2-5; 7 bases match TRBD1. CDR3 sequence: CASSQDRQGMKTQYF. CDR3 nucleotides: TGCGCCAGCAGCCAAGACCGACAGGGAATGAAGACCCAGTACTTC.